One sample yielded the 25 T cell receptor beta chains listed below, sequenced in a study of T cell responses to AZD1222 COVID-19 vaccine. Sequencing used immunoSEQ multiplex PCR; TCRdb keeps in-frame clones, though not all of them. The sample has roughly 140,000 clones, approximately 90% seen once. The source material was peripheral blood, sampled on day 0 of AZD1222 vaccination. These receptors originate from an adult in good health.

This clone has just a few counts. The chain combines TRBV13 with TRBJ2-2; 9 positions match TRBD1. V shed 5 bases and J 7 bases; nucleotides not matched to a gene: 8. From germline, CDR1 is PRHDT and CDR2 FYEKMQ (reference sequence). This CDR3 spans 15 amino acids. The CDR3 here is CASSTEQGADGELFF. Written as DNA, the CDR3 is TGTGCCAGCAGCACAGAACAGGGGGCTGACGGGGAGCTGTTTTTT.

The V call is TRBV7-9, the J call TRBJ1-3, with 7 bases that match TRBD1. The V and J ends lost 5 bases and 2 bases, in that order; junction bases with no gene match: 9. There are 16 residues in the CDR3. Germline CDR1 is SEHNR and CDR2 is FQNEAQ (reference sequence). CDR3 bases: TGTGCCAGCAGCCCAAGTCAGGGGGGAACTGGAAACACCATATATTTT. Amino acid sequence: CASSPSQGGTGNTIYF.

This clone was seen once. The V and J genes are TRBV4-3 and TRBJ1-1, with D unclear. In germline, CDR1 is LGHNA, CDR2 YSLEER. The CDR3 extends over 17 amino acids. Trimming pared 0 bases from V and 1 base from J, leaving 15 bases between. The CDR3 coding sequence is TGCGCCAGCAGCCAAGAGGGAGGTTTGGCAGGGAACACTGAAGCTTTCTTT. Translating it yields CASSQEGGLAGNTEAFF.

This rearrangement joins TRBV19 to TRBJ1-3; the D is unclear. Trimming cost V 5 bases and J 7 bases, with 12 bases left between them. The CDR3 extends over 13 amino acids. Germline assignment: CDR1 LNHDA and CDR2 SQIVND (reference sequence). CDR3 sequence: CASSPTLGNTIYF. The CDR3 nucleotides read TGTGCCAGTAGTCCTACCTTGGGTAACACCATATATTTT.

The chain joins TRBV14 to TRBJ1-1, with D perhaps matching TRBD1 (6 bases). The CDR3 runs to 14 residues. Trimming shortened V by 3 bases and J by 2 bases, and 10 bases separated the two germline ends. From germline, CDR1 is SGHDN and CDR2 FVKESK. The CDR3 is CASSHHRVNTEAFF. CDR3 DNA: TGTGCCAGCAGCCATCACAGGGTTAACACTGAAGCTTTCTTT.

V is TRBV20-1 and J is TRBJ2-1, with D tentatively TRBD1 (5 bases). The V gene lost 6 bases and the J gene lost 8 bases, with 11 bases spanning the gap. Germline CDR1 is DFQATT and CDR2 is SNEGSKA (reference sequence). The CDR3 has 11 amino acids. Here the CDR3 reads CSAQLGHEQFF. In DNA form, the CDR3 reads TGCAGTGCGCAGCTGGGGCATGAGCAGTTCTTC.

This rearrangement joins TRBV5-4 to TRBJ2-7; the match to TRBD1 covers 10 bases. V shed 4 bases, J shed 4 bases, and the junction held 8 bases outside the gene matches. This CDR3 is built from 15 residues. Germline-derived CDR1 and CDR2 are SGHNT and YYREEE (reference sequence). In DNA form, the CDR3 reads TGTGCCAGCAGCCCGGACAGGGGGGCGAGGTACGAGCAGTACTTC. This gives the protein CASSPDRGARYEQYF.

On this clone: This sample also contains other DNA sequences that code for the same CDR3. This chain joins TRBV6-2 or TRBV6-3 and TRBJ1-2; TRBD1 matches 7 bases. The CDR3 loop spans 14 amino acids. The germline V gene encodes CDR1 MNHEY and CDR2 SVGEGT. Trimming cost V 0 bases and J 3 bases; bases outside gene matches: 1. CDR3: CASSYSTGYYGYTF. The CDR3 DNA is TGTGCCAGCAGTTACTCGACAGGGTACTATGGCTACACCTTC.

The CDR3, as DNA: TGCGCCAGCAGCTCCCGAGCGGGGAGCTCCTACAATGAGCAGTTCTTC. It is translated as CASSSRAGSSYNEQFF. The chain employs TRBV5-1 and TRBJ2-1; 7 bases line up with TRBD2. The CDR3 covers 16 residues. The V gene's germline CDR1 is SGHRS and CDR2 YFSETQ. The junction had 6 bases not matched to a gene; V was cut back by 3 bases and J by 0 bases.

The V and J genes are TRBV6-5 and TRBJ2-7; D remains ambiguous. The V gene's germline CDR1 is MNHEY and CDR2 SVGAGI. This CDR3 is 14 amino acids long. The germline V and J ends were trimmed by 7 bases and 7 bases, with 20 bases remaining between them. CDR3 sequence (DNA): TGTGCCAGCACGGGTTCTACTACTCTTCGGGAGCAGTACTTC. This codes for CASTGSTTLREQYF.

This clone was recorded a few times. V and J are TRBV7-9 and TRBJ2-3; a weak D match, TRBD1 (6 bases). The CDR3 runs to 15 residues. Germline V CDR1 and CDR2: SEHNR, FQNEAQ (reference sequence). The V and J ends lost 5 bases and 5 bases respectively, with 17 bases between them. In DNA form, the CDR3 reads TGTGCCAGCAGCCCCCGGGCAGGGGTGGTAGATACGCAGTATTTT. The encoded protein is CASSPRAGVVDTQYF.

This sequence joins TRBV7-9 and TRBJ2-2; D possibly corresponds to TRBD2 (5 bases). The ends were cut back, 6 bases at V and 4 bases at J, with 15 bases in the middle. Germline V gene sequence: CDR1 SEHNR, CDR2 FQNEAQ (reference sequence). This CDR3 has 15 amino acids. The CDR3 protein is CASRVGDMATGELFF. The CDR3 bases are TGTGCCAGCAGGGTCGGGGATATGGCCACCGGGGAGCTGTTTTTT.

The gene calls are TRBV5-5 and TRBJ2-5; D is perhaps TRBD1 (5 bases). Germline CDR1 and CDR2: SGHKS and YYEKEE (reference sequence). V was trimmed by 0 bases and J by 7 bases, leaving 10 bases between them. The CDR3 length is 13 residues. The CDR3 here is CASSLEGVGTQYF. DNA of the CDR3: TGTGCCAGCAGCTTGGAAGGGGTGGGGACCCAGTACTTC.

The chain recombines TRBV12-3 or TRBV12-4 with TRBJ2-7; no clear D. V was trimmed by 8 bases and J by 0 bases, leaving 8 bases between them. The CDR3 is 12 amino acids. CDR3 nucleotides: TGTGCCAGCGGAAGAAACTCCTACGAGCAGTACTTC. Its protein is CASGRNSYEQYF.

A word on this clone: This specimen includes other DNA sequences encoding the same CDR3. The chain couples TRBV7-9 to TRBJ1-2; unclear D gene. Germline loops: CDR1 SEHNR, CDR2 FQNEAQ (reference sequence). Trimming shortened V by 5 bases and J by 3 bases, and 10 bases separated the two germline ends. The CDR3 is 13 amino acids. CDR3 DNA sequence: TGTGCCAGCAGCCTCCGAGGTGACTATGGCTACACCTTC. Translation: CASSLRGDYGYTF. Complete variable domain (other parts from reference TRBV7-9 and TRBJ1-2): DTGVSQNPRHKITKRGQNVTFRCDPISEHNRLYWYRQTLGQGPEFLTYFQNEAQLEKSRLLSDRFSAERPKGSFSTLEIQRTEQGDSAMYLCASSLRGDYGYTFGSGTRLTVV.

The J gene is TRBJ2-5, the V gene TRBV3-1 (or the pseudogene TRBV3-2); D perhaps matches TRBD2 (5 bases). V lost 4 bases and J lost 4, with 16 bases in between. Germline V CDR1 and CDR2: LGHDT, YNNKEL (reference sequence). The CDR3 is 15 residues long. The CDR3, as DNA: TGTGCCAGCAGCCCCCCCTCCGGGATCGGAGAGACCCAGTACTTC. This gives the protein CASSPPSGIGETQYF.

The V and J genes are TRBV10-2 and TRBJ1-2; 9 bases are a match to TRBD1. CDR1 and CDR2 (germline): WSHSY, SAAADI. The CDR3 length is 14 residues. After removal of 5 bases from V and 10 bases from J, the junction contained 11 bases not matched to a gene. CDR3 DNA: TGCGCCAGCAGTTTGGGACAGGGATCTACTTTCTACACCTTC. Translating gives CASSLGQGSTFYTF.

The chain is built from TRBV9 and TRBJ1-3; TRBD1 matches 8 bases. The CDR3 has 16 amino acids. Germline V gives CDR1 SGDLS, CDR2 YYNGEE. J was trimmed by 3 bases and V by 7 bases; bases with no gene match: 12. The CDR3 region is CASAPPGQEFGNTIYF. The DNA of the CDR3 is TGTGCCAGCGCGCCCCCGGGACAGGAGTTTGGAAACACCATATATTTT.

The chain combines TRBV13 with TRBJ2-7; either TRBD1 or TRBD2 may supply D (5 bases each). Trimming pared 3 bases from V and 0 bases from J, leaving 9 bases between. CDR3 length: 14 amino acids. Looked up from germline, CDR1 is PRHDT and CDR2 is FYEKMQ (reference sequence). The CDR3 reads CASSLRGPSYEQYF. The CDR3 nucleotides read TGTGCCAGCAGCTTGAGGGGACCCTCCTACGAGCAGTACTTC.

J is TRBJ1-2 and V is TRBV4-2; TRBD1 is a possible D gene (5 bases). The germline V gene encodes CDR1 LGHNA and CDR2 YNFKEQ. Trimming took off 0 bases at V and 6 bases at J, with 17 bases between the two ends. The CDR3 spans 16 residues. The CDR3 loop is CASSQDGGLRGDGYTF. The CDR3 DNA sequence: TGTGCCAGCAGCCAAGACGGCGGTCTCCGGGGGGATGGCTACACCTTC.

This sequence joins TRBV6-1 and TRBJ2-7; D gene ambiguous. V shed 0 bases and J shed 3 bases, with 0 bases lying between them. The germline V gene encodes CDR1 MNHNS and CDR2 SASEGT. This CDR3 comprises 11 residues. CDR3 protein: CASSEAYEQYF. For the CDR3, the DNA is TGTGCCAGCAGTGAAGCCTACGAGCAGTACTTC.

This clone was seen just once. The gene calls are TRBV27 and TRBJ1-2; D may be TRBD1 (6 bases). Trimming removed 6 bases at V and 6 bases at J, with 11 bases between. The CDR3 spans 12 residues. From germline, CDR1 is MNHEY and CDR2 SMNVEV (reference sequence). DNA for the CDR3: TGTGCCAGCAGGAGGGGGATTCATGGCTACACCTTC. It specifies CASRRGIHGYTF.

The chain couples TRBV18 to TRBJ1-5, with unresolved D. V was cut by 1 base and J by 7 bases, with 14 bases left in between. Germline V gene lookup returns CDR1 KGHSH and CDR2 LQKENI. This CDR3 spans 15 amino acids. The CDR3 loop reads CASSPLAAGLQPQHF. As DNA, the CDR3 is TGTGCCAGCTCACCACTAGCGGCAGGCCTCCAGCCCCAGCATTTT.

The CDR3 bases are TGTGCCATCAGACCCCCTGGTGGCACAGATACGCAGTATTTT. Translated: CAIRPPGGTDTQYF. The rearrangement joins TRBV10-3 to TRBJ2-3; D gene ambiguous. This CDR3 comprises 14 residues. In germline, CDR1 is ENHRY, CDR2 SYGVKD. Trimming cost V 6 bases and J 1 base, with 11 bases left between them.

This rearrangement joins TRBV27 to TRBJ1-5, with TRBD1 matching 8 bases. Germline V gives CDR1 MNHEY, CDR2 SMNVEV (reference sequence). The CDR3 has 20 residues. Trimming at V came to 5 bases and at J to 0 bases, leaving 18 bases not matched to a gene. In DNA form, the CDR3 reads TGTGCCAGCAGTCCCCAGGGTTCAGACAGGGGCTTCCATAGCAATCAGCCCCAGCATTTT. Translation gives CASSPQGSDRGFHSNQPQHF.